The clone carrying this TCR beta chain was counted only a few times. Its specificity is unknown. The assay was immunoSEQ multiplex PCR, and TCRdb's table has in-frame clones only and misses some. Counted here are 12,000 or so clones, around 82% occurring once; the ten biggest clones make up 1.1%. The sample belongs to a study of chemoradiotherapy in HPV16-positive cancers. About the study: Functional T-cell assays on two HPV16-positive patients' cells defined candidate HPV-specific clones and common TCR motifs. Findings of the study overall: Candidate HPV-specific clones and E7-related TCR motifs grew in tumor during treatment. Better recurrence-free survival went with HPV-responsive T-cell expansion in HPV16-positive patients.

The germline gives CDR1 SGHRS, CDR2 YFSETQ. This CDR3 is built from 14 residues. V dropped 0 bases and J dropped 2 bases, with 5 bases sitting between them. This chain uses TRBV5-1 with TRBJ2-2, with D hard to call. The specimen was collected from a patient who underwent chemoradiotherapy. The receptor's source is a human donor with HPV-associated anogenital cancer. This CDR3 reads CASSLAFNTGELFF. CDR3 in DNA: TGCGCCAGCAGCTTGGCCTTTAACACCGGGGAGCTGTTTTTT.